This passage covers 6 T cell receptor beta chains from one sample sequenced in a study of neurological immune-mediated disorders. TCRdb reprocessed the 5' RACE reads with MiXCR, giving one entry per CDR3 protein. The sample lists around 18,000 distinct CDR3 sequences, around a quarter occurring once. Source material: PBMCs. The receptor set was obtained from a man in his forties or fifties with HTLV-1-associated myelopathy (HAM/TSP).

A few counts support this clonotype. The genes are TRBV11-3 and TRBJ2-4; 7 nucleotides agree with TRBD2. J lost 0 bases, V lost 1 base, and 9 bases had no gene match. CDR1 SGHNT and CDR2 YENEEA come from the germline V gene. This CDR3 spans 18 amino acids. The DNA for the CDR3 is TGTGCCAGCAGCTTAGCCGGCGGGGGTCGTGGAGCCAAAAACATTCAGTACTTC. It translates to CASSLAGGGRGAKNIQYF.

V usage is TRBV24-1 and J usage is TRBJ2-7, with D uncertain. Deletions cut 0 bases from V and 7 bases from J, with 3 bases between. From germline, CDR1 is KGHDR and CDR2 SFDVKD. The CDR3 is 11 amino acids. The DNA of the CDR3 is TGTGCCACCAGTGATTTGAGGGAGCAGTACTTC. Its translation: CATSDLREQYF.

The chain is built from TRBV27 and TRBJ1-5; 8 bases fit TRBD1. CDR1 and CDR2 from the germline V gene are MNHEY and SMNVEV (reference sequence). With 6 bases clipped from V and 6 bases from J, the junction kept 7 bases outside the gene matches. CDR3 length: 14 residues. CDR3 DNA: TGTGCCAGCAGCCGGACAGGGACGGGTCAGCCCCAGCATTTT. Translated, it gives CASSRTGTGQPQHF.

This clonotype was seen only a few times. V is TRBV20-1 and J is TRBJ2-5; 16 nucleotides line up with TRBD2. The V and J ends lost 5 bases and 5 bases, in that order; junction bases with no gene match: 8. The CDR3 covers 16 residues. CDR1 is DFQATT and CDR2 is SNEGSKA in the germline V gene (reference sequence). Here the CDR3 reads CSAAGTSGGATETQYF. DNA of the CDR3: TGCAGTGCTGCCGGGACTAGCGGGGGGGCGACGGAGACCCAGTACTTC.

In this sample, this clonotype turned up many times. CDR3 amino acids: CSVLRLNTEAFF. In nucleotides, the CDR3 is TGCAGCGTGTTAAGATTAAACACTGAAGCTTTCTTT. This chain connects TRBV29-1 to TRBJ1-1; D remains unclear. With 6 bases removed from V and 2 bases from J, the gap between germline ends came to 10 bases. CDR1 is SQVTM, CDR2 ANQGSEA, per germline. This CDR3 spans 12 amino acids.

This clonotype was seen repeatedly, ten times or more. This chain connects TRBV6-5 to TRBJ1-1; D unclear. CDR1 and CDR2 from the germline V gene are MNHEY and SVGAGI. The CDR3 is 11 amino acids. Trimming took off 8 bases at V and 7 bases at J, with 11 bases between the two ends. CDR3 region: CASGDGYEAFF. As DNA, the CDR3 is TGTGCCAGCGGAGACGGATATGAAGCTTTCTTT.